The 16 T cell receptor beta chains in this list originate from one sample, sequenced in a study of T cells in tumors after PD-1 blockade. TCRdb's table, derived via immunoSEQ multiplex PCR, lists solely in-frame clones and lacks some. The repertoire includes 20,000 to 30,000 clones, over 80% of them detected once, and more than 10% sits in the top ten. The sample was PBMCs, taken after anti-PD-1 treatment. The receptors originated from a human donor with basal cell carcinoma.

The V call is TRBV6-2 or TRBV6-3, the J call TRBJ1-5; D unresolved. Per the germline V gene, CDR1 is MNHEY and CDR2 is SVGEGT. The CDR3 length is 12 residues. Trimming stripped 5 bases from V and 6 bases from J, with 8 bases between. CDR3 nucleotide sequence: TGTGCCAGCAGTCGAGACATTCAGCCCCAGCATTTT. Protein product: CASSRDIQPQHF.

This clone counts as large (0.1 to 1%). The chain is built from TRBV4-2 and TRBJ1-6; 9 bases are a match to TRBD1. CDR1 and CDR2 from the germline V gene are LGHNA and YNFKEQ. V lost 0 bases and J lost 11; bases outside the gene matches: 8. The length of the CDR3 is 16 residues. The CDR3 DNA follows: TGTGCCAGCAGCCAAGATCCACAGGGGGCTGGGGCACCCCTCCACTTT. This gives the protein CASSQDPQGAGAPLHF.

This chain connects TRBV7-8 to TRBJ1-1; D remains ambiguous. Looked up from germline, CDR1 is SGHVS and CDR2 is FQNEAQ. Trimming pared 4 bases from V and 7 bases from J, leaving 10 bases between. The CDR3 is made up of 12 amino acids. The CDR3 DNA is TGTGCCAGCAGCTCCGGCCGAATTGAAGCTTTCTTT. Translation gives CASSSGRIEAFF.

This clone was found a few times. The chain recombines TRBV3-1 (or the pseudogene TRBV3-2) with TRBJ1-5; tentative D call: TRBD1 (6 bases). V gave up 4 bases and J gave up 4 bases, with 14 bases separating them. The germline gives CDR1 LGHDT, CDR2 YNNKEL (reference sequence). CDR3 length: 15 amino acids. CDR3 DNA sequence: TGTGCCAGCAGCCGCACGAGGGGGGTTAATCAGCCCCAGCATTTT. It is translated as CASSRTRGVNQPQHF.

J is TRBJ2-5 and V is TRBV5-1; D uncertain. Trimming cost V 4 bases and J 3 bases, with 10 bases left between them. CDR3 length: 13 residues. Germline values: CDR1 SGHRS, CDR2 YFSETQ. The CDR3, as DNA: TGCGCCAGCAGCGGACGGCCGGAAGAGACCCAGTACTTC. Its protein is CASSGRPEETQYF. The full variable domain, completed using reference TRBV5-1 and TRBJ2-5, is KAGVTQTPRYLIKTRGQQVTLSCSPISGHRSVSWYQQTPGQGLQFLFEYFSETQRNKGNFPGRFSGRQFSNSRSEMNVSTLELGDSALYLCASSGRPEETQYFGPGTRLLVL.

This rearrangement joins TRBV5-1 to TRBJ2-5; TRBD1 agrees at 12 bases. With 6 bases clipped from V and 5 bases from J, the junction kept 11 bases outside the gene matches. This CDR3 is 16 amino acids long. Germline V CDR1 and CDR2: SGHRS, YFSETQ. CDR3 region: CASNPGGTGGRETQYF. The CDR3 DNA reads TGCGCCAGCAACCCTGGGGGGACAGGGGGCCGTGAGACCCAGTACTTC. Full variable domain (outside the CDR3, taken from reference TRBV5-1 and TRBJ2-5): KAGVTQTPRYLIKTRGQQVTLSCSPISGHRSVSWYQQTPGQGLQFLFEYFSETQRNKGNFPGRFSGRQFSNSRSEMNVSTLELGDSALYLCASNPGGTGGRETQYFGPGTRLLVL.

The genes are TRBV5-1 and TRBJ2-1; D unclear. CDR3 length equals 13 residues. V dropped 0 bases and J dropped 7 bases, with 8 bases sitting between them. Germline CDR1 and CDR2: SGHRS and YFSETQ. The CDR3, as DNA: TGCGCCAGCAGCTTGGGGGCTACAAATGAGCAGTTCTTC. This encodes CASSLGATNEQFF. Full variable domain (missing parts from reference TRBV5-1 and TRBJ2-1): KAGVTQTPRYLIKTRGQQVTLSCSPISGHRSVSWYQQTPGQGLQFLFEYFSETQRNKGNFPGRFSGRQFSNSRSEMNVSTLELGDSALYLCASSLGATNEQFFGPGTRLTVL.

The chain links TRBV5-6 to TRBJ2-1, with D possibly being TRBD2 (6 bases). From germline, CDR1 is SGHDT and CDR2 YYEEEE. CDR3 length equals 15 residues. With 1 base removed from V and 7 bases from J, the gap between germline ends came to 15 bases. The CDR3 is CASSLYRRGVNEQFF. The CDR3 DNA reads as TGTGCCAGCAGCTTGTATAGGAGGGGAGTAAATGAGCAGTTCTTC.

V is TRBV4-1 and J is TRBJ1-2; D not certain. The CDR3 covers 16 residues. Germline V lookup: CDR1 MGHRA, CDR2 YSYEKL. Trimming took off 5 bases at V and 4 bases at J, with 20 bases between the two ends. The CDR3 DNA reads TGCGCCAGCAGCACTACGGAGTCAAGGCTCGCCTATGGCTACACCTTC. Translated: CASSTTESRLAYGYTF.

The CDR3 here is CASSLSGGNYEQYF. The DNA for the CDR3 is TGTGCCAGCAGCTTAAGTGGGGGAAACTACGAGCAGTACTTC. This chain connects TRBV7-3 to TRBJ2-7; possibly TRBD1 or TRBD2 for D (5 bases each). The CDR3 runs to 14 residues. With 1 base removed from V and 3 bases from J, the gap between germline ends came to 10 bases. CDR1 and CDR2 (germline): SGHTA, FQGTGA.

The CDR3 nucleotides are TGTGCCAGCAGTTTATTCGGCGGGGGGGCCTTCACCGGGGAGCTGTTTTTT. Protein: CASSLFGGGAFTGELFF. This chain joins TRBV28 and TRBJ2-2; 9 positions agree with TRBD2. The V segment lost 1 base and the J segment 4 bases; nucleotides outside the gene matches: 7. The CDR3 consists of 17 residues. Germline V gene lookup returns CDR1 MDHEN and CDR2 SYDVKM.

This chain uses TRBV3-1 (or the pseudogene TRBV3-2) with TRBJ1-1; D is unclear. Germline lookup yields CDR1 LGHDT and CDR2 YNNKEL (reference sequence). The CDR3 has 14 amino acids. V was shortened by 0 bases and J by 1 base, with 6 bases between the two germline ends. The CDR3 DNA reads TGTGCCAGCAGCCAAGACCAAAGGAACACTGAAGCTTTCTTT. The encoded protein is CASSQDQRNTEAFF.

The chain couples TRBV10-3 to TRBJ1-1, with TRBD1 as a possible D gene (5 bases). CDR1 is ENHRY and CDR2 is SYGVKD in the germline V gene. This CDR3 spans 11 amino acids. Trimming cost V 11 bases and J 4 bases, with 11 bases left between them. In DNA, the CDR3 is TGTGCCTCAGGACAAGGCACTGAAGCTTTCTTT. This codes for CASGQGTEAFF.

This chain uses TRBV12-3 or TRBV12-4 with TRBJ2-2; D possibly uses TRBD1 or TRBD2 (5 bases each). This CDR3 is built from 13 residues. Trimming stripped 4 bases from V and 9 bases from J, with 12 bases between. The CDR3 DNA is TGTGCCAGCAGTTCGCCGGGGCCCCGGGAGCTGTTTTTT. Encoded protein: CASSSPGPRELFF.

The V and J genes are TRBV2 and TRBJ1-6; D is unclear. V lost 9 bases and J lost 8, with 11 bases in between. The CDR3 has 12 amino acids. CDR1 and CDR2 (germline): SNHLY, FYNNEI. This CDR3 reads CARQKGDSPLHF. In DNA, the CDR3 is TGTGCCAGACAGAAGGGAGATTCACCCCTCCACTTT.

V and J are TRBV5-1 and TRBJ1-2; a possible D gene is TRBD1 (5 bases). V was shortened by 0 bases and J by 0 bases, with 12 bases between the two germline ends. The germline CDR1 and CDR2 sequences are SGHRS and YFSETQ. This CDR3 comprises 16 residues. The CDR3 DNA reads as TGCGCCAGCAGCTTGGGTCGACAGTCAGCTAACTATGGCTACACCTTC. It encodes CASSLGRQSANYGYTF.